This entry is about one TCR beta chain. What it binds is unknown. These data originate in a study of T cell clonotyping in hematopoietic cell transplantation. Study outcomes and limitations: Recipient TCR diversity dropped after transplant; expanded clonotypes rose from day 30 to 180.

Trimming shortened V by 0 bases and J by 6 bases, and 13 bases separated the two germline ends. There are 15 residues in the CDR3. Germline V CDR1 and CDR2: LNHNV, YYDKDF (reference sequence). Repertoires were generated with immunoSEQ multiplex PCR, while TCRdb's copy carries only in-frame clones and drops some. The sample includes about 19,000 clones, roughly 84% of them seen just once. Material for sequencing was peripheral blood mononuclear cells. The TCR originated in a man aged 55 to 70 in good health. Some clones in this sample may be carry-over from other donors' samples. V gene TRBV15 combines with J gene TRBJ2-3, with D perhaps TRBD2 (6 bases). The CDR3 coding sequence is TGTGCCACCAGCAGAGATAGATATGGGGGGGATACGCAGTATTTT. It codes for CATSRDRYGGDTQYF.